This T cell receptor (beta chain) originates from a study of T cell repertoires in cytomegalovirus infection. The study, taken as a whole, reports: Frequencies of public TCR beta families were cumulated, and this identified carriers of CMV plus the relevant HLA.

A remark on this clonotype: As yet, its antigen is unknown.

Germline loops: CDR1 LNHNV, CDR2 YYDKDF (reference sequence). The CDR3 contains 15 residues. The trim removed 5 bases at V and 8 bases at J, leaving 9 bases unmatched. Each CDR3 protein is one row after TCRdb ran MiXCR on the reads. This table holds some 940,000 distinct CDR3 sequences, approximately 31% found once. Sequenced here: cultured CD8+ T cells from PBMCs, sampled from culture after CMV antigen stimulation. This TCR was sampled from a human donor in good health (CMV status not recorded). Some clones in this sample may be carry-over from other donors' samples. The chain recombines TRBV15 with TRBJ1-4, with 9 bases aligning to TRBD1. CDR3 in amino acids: CATSYRDRVDEKLFF. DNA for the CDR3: TGTGCCACCAGCTACCGGGACAGGGTGGACGAAAAACTGTTTTTT.